This is a list of T cell receptor beta chains from one sample in a study of cytomegalovirus exposure and HLA in healthy donors. Libraries were prepared by immunoSEQ multiplex PCR; TCRdb keeps only in-frame clonotypes and omits some of them. The sample holds about 50,000 clones, over 80% seen once. Sequencing was done on a sample of PBMCs. These receptors originate from a man under 40 in good health and CMV-seronegative. CDR3s include the opening cysteine and the closing phenylalanine or tryptophan. The D gene is left open where the match is weak. Only part of the rows carry a size: once, few, many, or a class if the clone is expanded.

d_call clone_size j_call v_call cdr3_aa cdr3_nt
. once TRBJ1-5 TRBV19 CASSNGGWGGDSNQPQHF TGTGCCAGTAGTAACGGCGGCTGGGGCGGTGATAGCAATCAGCCCCAGCATTTT
TRBD1 . TRBJ1-1 TRBV6-5 CASSYSVRGSGTEAFF TGTGCCAGCAGTTACTCAGTCAGGGGGTCTGGCACTGAAGCTTTCTTT
TRBD2 few TRBJ2-7 TRBV4-2 CASSQDAGGGAEQYF TGTGCCAGCAGCCAAGATGCAGGCGGGGGGGCCGAGCAGTACTTC
. . TRBJ1-1 TRBV19 CASSRSGTQNTEAFF TGTGCCAGTAGTAGATCCGGGACACAGAACACTGAAGCTTTCTTT
. . TRBJ1-1 TRBV9 CASSVVGLTTEAFF TGTGCCAGCAGCGTAGTGGGGCTAACCACTGAAGCTTTCTTT
TRBD1 . TRBJ1-1 TRBV28 CASSLPDRKNTEAFF TGTGCCAGCAGTCTTCCGGACAGGAAAAACACTGAAGCTTTCTTT
TRBD2 few TRBJ2-1 TRBV10-3 CAISDPGGRNEQFF TGTGCCATCAGTGACCCGGGGGGGCGTAATGAGCAGTTCTTC
. few TRBJ2-1 TRBV20-1 CSALRGSEQFF TGCAGTGCCTTGAGAGGTAGTGAGCAGTTCTTC
. . TRBJ2-7 TRBV27 CASSATGYEQYF TGTGCCAGCAGTGCTACAGGGTACGAGCAGTACTTC
TRBD2 few TRBJ2-3 TRBV6-5 CASRGTSFRTDTQYF TGTGCCAGCAGAGGGACTAGCTTCCGCACAGATACGCAGTATTTT